This T cell receptor beta chain comes out of a study of identical twins. Worth noting for this clonotype: What it binds is unknown.

Study outcomes and limitations: Abundant beta clonotypes from cord blood had fewer insertions, unlike memory repertoires, which showed none. Twins shared beta out-of-frame sequences in excess, but this excess was weaker.

Looked up from germline, CDR1 is MDHEN and CDR2 is SYDVKM. V was shortened by 7 bases and J by 1 base, with 7 bases between the two germline ends. CDR3 length equals 13 residues. Template switching added a universal primer site, and cDNA bore unique molecular identifiers. In TCRdb, the 5' RACE reads were re-called with MiXCR into one record per CDR3 protein. The repertoire includes 300,000 to 400,000 distinct CDR3 sequences, 12% of them detected once, and about 7% sits in the top ten. The sample also formed part of further work on yellow fever vaccine responses in identical twins. From that report: Reports say the vaccine T cell response in twins looked partly convergent and partly personalized.

The sample taken for sequencing was CD8+ T cells sorted from blood. This receptor was identified in a woman aged 18 to 35 in good health. The V call is TRBV28, the J call TRBJ2-2; D is possibly TRBD1 (5 bases). CDR3 region: CASNGQNTGELFF. As DNA, the CDR3 is TGTGCCAGCAACGGACAGAACACCGGGGAGCTGTTTTTT.